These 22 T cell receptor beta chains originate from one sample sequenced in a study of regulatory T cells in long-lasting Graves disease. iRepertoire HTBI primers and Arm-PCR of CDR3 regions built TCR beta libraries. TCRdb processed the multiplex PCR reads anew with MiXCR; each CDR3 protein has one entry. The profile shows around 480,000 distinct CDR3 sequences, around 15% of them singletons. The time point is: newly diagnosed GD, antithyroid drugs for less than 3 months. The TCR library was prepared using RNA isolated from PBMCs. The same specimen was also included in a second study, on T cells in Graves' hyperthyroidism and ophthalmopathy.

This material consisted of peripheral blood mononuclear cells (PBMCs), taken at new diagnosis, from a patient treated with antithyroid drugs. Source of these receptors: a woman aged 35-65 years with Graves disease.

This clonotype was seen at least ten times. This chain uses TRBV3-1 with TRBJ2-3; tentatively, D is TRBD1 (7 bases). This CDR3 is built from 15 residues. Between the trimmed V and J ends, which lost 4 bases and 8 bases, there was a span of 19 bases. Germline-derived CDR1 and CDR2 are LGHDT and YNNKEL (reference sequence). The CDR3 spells CASSPGLRQGGTQYF. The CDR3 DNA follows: TGTGCCAGCAGCCCTGGACTAAGGCAGGGGGGTACGCAGTATTTT.

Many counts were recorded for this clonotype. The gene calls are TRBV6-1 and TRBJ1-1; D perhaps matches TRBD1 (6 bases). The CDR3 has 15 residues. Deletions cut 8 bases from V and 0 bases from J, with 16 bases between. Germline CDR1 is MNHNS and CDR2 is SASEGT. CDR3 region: CASAEGGAVNTEAFF. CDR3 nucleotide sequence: TGTGCCAGCGCCGAGGGGGGGGCAGTGAACACTGAAGCTTTCTTT.

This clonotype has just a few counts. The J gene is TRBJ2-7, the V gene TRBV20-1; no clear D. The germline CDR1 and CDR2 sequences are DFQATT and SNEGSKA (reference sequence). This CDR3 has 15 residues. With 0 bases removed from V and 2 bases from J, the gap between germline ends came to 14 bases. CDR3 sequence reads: CSARDSRRSAYEQYF. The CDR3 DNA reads TGCAGTGCTAGAGATTCGAGGCGCTCGGCCTACGAGCAGTACTTC.

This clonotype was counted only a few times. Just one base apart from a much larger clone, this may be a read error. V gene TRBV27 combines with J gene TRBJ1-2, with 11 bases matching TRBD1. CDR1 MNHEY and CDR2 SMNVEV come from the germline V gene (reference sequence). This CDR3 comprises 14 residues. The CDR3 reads CASTDRGRNHGYTF. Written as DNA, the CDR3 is TGTGCCAGCACGGACAGGGGGCGTAACCATGGCTACACCTTC.

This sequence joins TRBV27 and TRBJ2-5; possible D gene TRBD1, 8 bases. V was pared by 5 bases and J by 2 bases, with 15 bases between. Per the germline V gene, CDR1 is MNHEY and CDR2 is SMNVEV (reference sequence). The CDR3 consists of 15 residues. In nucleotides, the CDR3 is TGTGCCAGCAGTCGGGAGGACAGGGAGCAAGAGACCCAGTACTTC. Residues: CASSREDREQETQYF.

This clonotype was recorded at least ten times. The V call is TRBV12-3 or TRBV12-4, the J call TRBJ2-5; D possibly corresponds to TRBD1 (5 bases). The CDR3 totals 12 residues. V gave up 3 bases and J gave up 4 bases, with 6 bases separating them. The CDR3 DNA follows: TGTGCCAGCAGTTTTCAGGGAGAGACCCAGTACTTC. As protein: CASSFQGETQYF.

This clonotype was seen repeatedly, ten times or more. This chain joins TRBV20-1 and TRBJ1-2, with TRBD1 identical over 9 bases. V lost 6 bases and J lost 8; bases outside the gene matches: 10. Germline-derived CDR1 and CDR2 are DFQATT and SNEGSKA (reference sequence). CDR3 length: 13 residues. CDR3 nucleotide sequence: TGCAGTGCAAAGACAGGGGGATGGAAAGGCTACACCTTC. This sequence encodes CSAKTGGWKGYTF.

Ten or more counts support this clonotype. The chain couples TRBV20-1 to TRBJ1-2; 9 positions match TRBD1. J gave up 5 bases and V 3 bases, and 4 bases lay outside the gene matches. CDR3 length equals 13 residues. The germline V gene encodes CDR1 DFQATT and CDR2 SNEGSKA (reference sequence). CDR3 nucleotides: TGCAGTGCTAGTTTAGGGACAGGGTATGGCTACACCTTC. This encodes CSASLGTGYGYTF.

The CDR3 sequence is CASSQVPSGEETQYF. In DNA form, the CDR3 reads TGTGCCAGCAGCCAAGTACCCTCGGGGGAAGAGACCCAGTACTTC. The chain links TRBV14 to TRBJ2-5; the D gene is possibly TRBD2 (6 bases). The CDR3 loop spans 15 amino acids. V shed 1 base and J shed 3 bases, with 12 bases lying between them. The germline V gene has CDR1 SGHDN and CDR2 FVKESK.

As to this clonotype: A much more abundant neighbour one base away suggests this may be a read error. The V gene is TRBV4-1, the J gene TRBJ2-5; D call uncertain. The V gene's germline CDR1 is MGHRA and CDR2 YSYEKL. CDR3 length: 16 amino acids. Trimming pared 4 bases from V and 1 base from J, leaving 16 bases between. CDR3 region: CASSPLFANGQETQYF. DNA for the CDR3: TGCGCCAGCAGCCCCTTGTTCGCGAACGGCCAAGAGACCCAGTACTTC.

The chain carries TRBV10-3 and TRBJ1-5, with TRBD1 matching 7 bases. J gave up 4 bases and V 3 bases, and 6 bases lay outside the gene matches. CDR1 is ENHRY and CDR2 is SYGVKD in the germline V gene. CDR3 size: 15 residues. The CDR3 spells CAISEGGGGNQPQHF. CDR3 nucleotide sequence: TGTGCCATCAGTGAAGGAGGGGGCGGAAATCAGCCCCAGCATTTT.

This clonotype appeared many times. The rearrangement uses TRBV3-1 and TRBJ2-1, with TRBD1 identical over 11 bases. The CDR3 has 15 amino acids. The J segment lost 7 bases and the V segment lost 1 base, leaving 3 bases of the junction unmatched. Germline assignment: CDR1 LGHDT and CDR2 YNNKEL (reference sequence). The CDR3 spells CASSQAGTGGNEQFF. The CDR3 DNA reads TGTGCCAGCAGCCAAGCCGGGACAGGGGGGAATGAGCAGTTCTTC.

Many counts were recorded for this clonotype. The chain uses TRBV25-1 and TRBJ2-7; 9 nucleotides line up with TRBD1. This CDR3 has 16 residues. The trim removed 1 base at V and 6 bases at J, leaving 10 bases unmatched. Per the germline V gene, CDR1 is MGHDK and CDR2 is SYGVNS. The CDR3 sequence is CASSECRTGVKCEQYF. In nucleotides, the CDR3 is TGTGCCAGCAGTGAATGCCGGACAGGGGTAAAATGCGAGCAGTACTTC.

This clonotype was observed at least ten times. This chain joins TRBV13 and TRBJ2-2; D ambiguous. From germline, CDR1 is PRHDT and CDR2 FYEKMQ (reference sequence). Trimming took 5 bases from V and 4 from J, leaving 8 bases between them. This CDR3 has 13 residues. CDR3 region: CASSPRTTGELFF. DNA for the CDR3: TGTGCCAGCAGCCCCCGAACCACCGGGGAGCTGTTTTTT.

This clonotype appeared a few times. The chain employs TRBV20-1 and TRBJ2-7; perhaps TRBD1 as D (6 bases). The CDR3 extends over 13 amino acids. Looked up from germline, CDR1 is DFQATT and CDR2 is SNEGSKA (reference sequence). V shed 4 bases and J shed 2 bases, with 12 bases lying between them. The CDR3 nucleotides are TGCAGTGCTAAGGGGACATCCGCCTACGAGCAGTACTTC. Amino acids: CSAKGTSAYEQYF.

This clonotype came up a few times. The CDR3 bases are TGTGCCAGCACCCCCAACGTAGGCAATTCACCCCTCCACTTT. Amino acid sequence: CASTPNVGNSPLHF. V usage is TRBV7-9 and J usage is TRBJ1-6, with no clear D. The germline V gene encodes CDR1 SEHNR and CDR2 FQNEAQ (reference sequence). The CDR3 extends over 14 amino acids. V lost 7 bases and J lost 7, with 14 bases in between.

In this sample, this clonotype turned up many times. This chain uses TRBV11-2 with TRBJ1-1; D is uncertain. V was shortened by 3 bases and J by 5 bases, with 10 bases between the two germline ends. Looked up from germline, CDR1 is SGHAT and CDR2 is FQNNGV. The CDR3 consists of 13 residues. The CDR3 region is CASSLGSVTEAFF. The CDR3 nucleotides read TGTGCCAGCAGCTTGGGATCAGTTACTGAAGCTTTCTTT.

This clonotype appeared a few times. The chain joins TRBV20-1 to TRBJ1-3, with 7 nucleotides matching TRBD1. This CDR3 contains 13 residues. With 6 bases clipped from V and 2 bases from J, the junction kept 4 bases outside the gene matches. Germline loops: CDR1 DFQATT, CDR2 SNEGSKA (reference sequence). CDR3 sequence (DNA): TGCAGTGCCAAAAGGGGGCCTGGAAACACCATATATTTT. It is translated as CSAKRGPGNTIYF.

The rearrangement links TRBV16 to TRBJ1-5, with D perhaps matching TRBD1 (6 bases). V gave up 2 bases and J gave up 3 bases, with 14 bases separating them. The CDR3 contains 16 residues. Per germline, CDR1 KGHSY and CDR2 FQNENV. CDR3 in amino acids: CASSQVSQGSNQPQHF. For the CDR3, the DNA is TGTGCCAGCAGCCAAGTCAGTCAGGGGTCCAATCAGCCCCAGCATTTT.

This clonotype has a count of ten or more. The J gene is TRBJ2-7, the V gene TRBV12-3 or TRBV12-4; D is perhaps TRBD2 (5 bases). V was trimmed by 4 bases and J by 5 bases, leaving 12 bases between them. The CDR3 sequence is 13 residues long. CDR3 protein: CASSSGNQNEQYF. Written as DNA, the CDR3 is TGTGCCAGCAGTTCCGGGAACCAAAACGAGCAGTACTTC.

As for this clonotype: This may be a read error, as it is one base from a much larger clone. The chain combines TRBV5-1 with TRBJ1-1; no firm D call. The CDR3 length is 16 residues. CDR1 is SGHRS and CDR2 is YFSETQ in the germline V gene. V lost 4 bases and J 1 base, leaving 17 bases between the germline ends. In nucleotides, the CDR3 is TGCGCCAGCAGCCCCCTGAGCGGGTGGGGGAACACTGAAGCTTTCTTT. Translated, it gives CASSPLSGWGNTEAFF. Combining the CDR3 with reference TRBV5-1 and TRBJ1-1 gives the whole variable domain KAGVTQTPRYLIKTRGQQVTLSCSPISGHRSVSWYQQTPGQGLQFLFEYFSETQRNKGNFPGRFSGRQFSNSRSEMNVSTLELGDSALYLCASSPLSGWGNTEAFFGQGTRLTVV.

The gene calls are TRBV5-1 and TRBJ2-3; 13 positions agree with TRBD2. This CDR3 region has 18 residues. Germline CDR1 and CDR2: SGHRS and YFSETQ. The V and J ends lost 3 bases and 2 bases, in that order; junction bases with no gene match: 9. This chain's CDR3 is CASSYRLAGGQATDTQYF. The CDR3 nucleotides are TGCGCCAGCAGCTATCGACTAGCGGGGGGTCAAGCCACAGATACGCAGTATTTT.